The sequence of this T cell receptor (beta chain) was determined in a study of OX40 agonist ivuxolimab in advanced cancers. At the level of the study: In this cohort, patients received ivuxolimab, an agonistic anti-OX40 (CD134) antibody.

The protocol was immunoSEQ multiplex PCR, while the TCRdb copy is restricted to in-frame clones and leaves out a portion. The table lists about 77,000 clones, approximately 84% of them singletons. Trimming took 2 bases from V and 7 from J; bases not matched to a gene: 4. CDR3 length: 13 residues. The V gene's germline CDR1 is SGHRS and CDR2 YFSETQ. For this clone: This same CDR3 is encoded by further DNA sequences in the sample.

The starting material was CD4+ or CD8+ T cells sorted from blood, obtained in a trial of the OX40 agonist ivuxolimab. The V and J genes are TRBV5-1 and TRBJ1-2, with TRBD1 matching over 8 bases. This receptor was obtained from an adult with an advanced solid tumor such as melanoma, head and neck, liver or kidney cancer. The CDR3 protein is CASSFGQGGGYTF. The CDR3 region has the DNA TGCGCCAGCAGCTTCGGACAGGGCGGTGGCTACACCTTC.